This T cell receptor beta chain stems from a study of T cells expressing NK-cell markers. Reanalyzing the 5' RACE reads, TCRdb keeps one entry per CDR3 protein, without DNA. Its table records 500,000 or so distinct CDR3 sequences. Study results and limitations: A few donors' CD3+CD56-NKG2C+ cells were dominated by the same clonotypes.

Turning to this clonotype: Its antigen remains unknown.

This CDR3 comprises 12 residues. In germline, CDR1 is SGHVS, CDR2 FQNEAQ. This rearrangement joins TRBV7-8 to TRBJ1-4; TCRdb outputs TRBD1, but without DNA this stays unchecked. The specimen was blood T cells: a sorted CD56 or NKG2C T cell subset, CD4+ or CD8+ T cells, or bulk PBMC T cells (not recorded which). This sequence originates from a man younger than 35 in good health. The chain's CDR3 is CASSALGEKLFF.